Sequencing of this T cell receptor (beta chain) was carried out in a study of low-dose radiotherapy and immunotherapy resistance in tumors. The CDR3 has 17 amino acids. The germline CDR1 and CDR2 sequences are MDHEN and SYDVKM. V was trimmed by 3 bases and J by 5 bases, leaving 22 bases between them. Alpha and beta chains were covered, as first-strand cDNA relied on TRAV- and TRBV-specific primers. TCRs were amplified for approximately 22 PCR cycles with a constant-region primer and V-primer adapter. Isolated mRNA was amplified by in vitro transcription. One entry per CDR3 protein, called by TCRdb with MiXCR from the reads. The sample has about 39,000 distinct CDR3 sequences; 20% are singletons. At least ten counts were recorded for this clonotype. As to time point: after trial treatment. The treatment denotes: LDRT plus nivolumab, ipilimumab, low-dose cyclophosphamide and aspirin (RACIN trial). Ipilimumab, nivolumab, aspirin, low-dose cyclophosphamide and low-dose radiotherapy were administered to donors.

The starting material was PBMCs, obtained after low-dose radiotherapy plus immunotherapy. The clonotype was recovered from a female donor with ovarian cancer. The chain carries TRBV28 and TRBJ2-5; the D is unclear. For the CDR3, the DNA is TGTGCCAGCAGTTTTTCCCCCCTCTCGCTAGGAAGGGAGACCCAGTACTTC. This sequence encodes CASSFSPLSLGRETQYF.